The 26 T cell receptor beta chains in this list originate from one sample, sequenced in a study of blood T cell repertoires in COVID-19. The assay was immunoSEQ multiplex PCR, and TCRdb's table has in-frame clones only and misses some. The sample lists around 150,000 clones, 85% occurring once. Specimen: PBMCs or T cells enriched from blood (not recorded which). All receptors come from a woman between 35 and 50 years old who had recovered from COVID-19.

Only one count was recorded for this clone. V is TRBV27 and J is TRBJ2-7; D is possibly TRBD1 (6 bases). The CDR3 length is 14 residues. Germline CDR1 is MNHEY and CDR2 is SMNVEV (reference sequence). Trimming removed 4 bases from V and 2 bases from J, with 12 bases in between. This CDR3 is CASSSPTGPYEQYF. In DNA form, the CDR3 reads TGTGCCAGCAGTTCCCCGACAGGACCCTACGAGCAGTACTTC.

This clone is a singleton in its sample. The genes are TRBV5-1 and TRBJ2-6; 12 bases fit TRBD1. J lost 4 bases, V lost 0 bases, and 5 bases had no gene match. CDR3 length: 18 amino acids. Germline V lookup: CDR1 SGHRS, CDR2 YFSETQ. CDR3 DNA: TGCGCCAGCAGCTTGGGCGGGACAGGGGGCGCGGGGGCCAACGTCCTGACTTTC. It is translated as CASSLGGTGGAGANVLTF.

The rearrangement joins TRBV18 to TRBJ1-1; 9 positions agree with TRBD1. Germline V lookup: CDR1 KGHSH, CDR2 LQKENI. This CDR3 has 15 residues. Germline trimming cut 4 bases from V and 4 bases from J; bases unmatched to any gene: 7. The CDR3 reads CASSLDRQGGTEAFF. The CDR3 DNA is TGTGCCAGCTCACTAGACCGACAGGGGGGCACTGAAGCTTTCTTT.

The chain carries TRBV5-6 and TRBJ1-2; unclear D gene. The CDR3 is 13 amino acids. The germline gives CDR1 SGHDT, CDR2 YYEEEE. Between the trimmed V and J ends, which lost 5 bases and 3 bases, there was a span of 11 bases. This CDR3 is CASSFAGDYGYTF. CDR3 nucleotide sequence: TGTGCCAGCAGTTTCGCCGGAGACTATGGCTACACCTTC.

For the CDR3, the DNA is TGTGCCAGCAGTCCAAAGGGGGCGCGAACCTACGAGCAGTACTTC. Protein product: CASSPKGARTYEQYF. This chain uses TRBV9 with TRBJ2-7, with 7 bases identical to TRBD1. CDR3 length: 15 residues. J gave up 2 bases and V 5 bases, and 10 bases lay outside the gene matches. Looked up from germline, CDR1 is SGDLS and CDR2 is YYNGEE.

The chain has TRBV27 and TRBJ1-2, with TRBD1 identical over 7 bases. Trimming cost V 5 bases and J 1 base; bases outside gene matches: 7. Germline V gives CDR1 MNHEY, CDR2 SMNVEV (reference sequence). This CDR3 comprises 15 residues. As DNA, the CDR3 is TGTGCCAGCAGTCCAAAGACAGGGCATAACTATGGCTACACCTTC. It translates to CASSPKTGHNYGYTF.

This sequence joins TRBV10-3 and TRBJ1-5, with 8 bases matching TRBD1. The trim removed 10 bases at V and 7 bases at J, leaving 12 bases unmatched. Germline values: CDR1 ENHRY, CDR2 SYGVKD. The CDR3 covers 14 residues. CDR3 bases: TGTGCCACCCTACCGGACAGGGAAGGACAGCCCCAGCATTTT. Its translation: CATLPDREGQPQHF.

CDR3 nucleotide sequence: TGTGCCAGCAGCTTCCGGGGCACAGATACGCAGTATTTT. This encodes CASSFRGTDTQYF. The genes are TRBV3-1 (or the pseudogene TRBV3-2) and TRBJ2-3; D is ambiguous. V was pared by 5 bases and J by 1 base, with 7 bases between. Germline V CDR1 and CDR2: LGHDT, YNNKEL (reference sequence). The CDR3 has 13 residues.

The chain links TRBV18 to TRBJ1-1; D gene uncertain. V was shortened by 3 bases and J by 0 bases, with 17 bases between the two germline ends. Germline V gene lookup returns CDR1 KGHSH and CDR2 LQKENI. This CDR3 is 17 amino acids long. For the CDR3, the DNA is TGTGCCAGCTCACCTCTCAACCTCCGTGGCATGAACACTGAAGCTTTCTTT. Amino acid sequence: CASSPLNLRGMNTEAFF.

J is TRBJ1-6 and V is TRBV27; weak D call: TRBD1 (6 bases). The CDR3 length is 13 residues. Germline V gene data show CDR1 as MNHEY and CDR2 as SMNVEV (reference sequence). Trimming shortened V by 5 bases and J by 4 bases, and 6 bases separated the two germline ends. CDR3 nucleotides: TGTGCCAGCAGTACAGGGTATAATTCACCCCTCCACTTT. As protein: CASSTGYNSPLHF.

Concerning this clone itself: Given a much more abundant clone one base away, this may be a read error. This sample includes further DNA sequences coding for the same CDR3. This chain joins TRBV2 and TRBJ2-4, with a tentative D call TRBD1 (5 bases). CDR3 length: 16 residues. Germline lookup yields CDR1 SNHLY and CDR2 FYNNEI. V was trimmed by 3 bases and J by 2 bases, leaving 14 bases between them. Written as DNA, the CDR3 is TGTGCCAGCAGTGATATTTCCAGGGTATCCAAAAACATTCAGTACTTC. The encoded protein is CASSDISRVSKNIQYF.

V and J are TRBV27 and TRBJ2-7; possible D gene TRBD2, 6 bases. Trimming took off 3 bases at V and 4 bases at J, with 10 bases between the two ends. Germline CDR1 and CDR2: MNHEY and SMNVEV (reference sequence). The CDR3 has 13 residues. The CDR3 sequence: CASSFAGRYEQYF. DNA of the CDR3: TGTGCCAGCAGTTTCGCAGGGAGGTACGAGCAGTACTTC.

This sequence joins TRBV3-1 (or the pseudogene TRBV3-2) and TRBJ2-1; 9 bases map to TRBD1. Germline V lookup: CDR1 LGHDT, CDR2 YNNKEL (reference sequence). CDR3 length: 15 amino acids. The junction had 4 bases not matched to a gene; V was cut back by 5 bases and J by 2 bases. The CDR3 DNA reads as TGTGCCAGCAGCTATTGGACAGGGGCCTACAATGAGCAGTTCTTC. Protein: CASSYWTGAYNEQFF.

The chain joins TRBV18 to TRBJ1-5; 8 bases map to TRBD1. The CDR3 totals 14 residues. Unmatched junction bases numbered 7, after V lost 5 bases and J lost 7 bases. Germline V gene lookup returns CDR1 KGHSH and CDR2 LQKENI. This CDR3 reads CASSSTGAGQPQHF. The CDR3 DNA reads as TGTGCCAGCTCATCGACAGGGGCGGGGCAGCCCCAGCATTTT.

This sequence joins TRBV13 and TRBJ2-7, with a possible D match to TRBD2 (5 bases). The CDR3 runs to 14 residues. Germline CDR1 and CDR2: PRHDT and FYEKMQ (reference sequence). Trimming took off 7 bases at V and 0 bases at J, with 13 bases between the two ends. CDR3 nucleotide sequence: TGTGCCAGCACCTCGCCGGGGAGCTCCTACGAGCAGTACTTC. Translation gives CASTSPGSSYEQYF. Full variable domain (remainder filled in from reference TRBV13 and TRBJ2-7): AAGVIQSPRHLIKEKRETATLKCYPIPRHDTVYWYQQGPGQDPQFLISFYEKMQSDKGSIPDRFSAQQFSDYHSELNMSSLELGDSALYFCASTSPGSSYEQYFGPGTRLTVT.

The chain recombines TRBV30 with TRBJ1-3; weak D call: TRBD1 (6 bases). V shed 5 bases and J shed 0 bases, with 11 bases lying between them. Germline CDR1 is GTSNPN and CDR2 is SVGIG (reference sequence). The CDR3 covers 14 residues. CDR3 sequence reads: CAWEIQGSGNTIYF. In nucleotides, the CDR3 is TGTGCCTGGGAAATACAGGGCTCTGGAAACACCATATATTTT.

V and J are TRBV29-1 and TRBJ1-4; 7 bases are shared with TRBD1. V trimming: 7 bases; J trimming: 4 bases; junction bases outside the gene matches: 9. The CDR3 has 14 residues. From germline, CDR1 is SQVTM and CDR2 ANQGSEA. In DNA form, the CDR3 reads TGCAGCGCCTCTTCCGGGACAGATAATGAAAAACTGTTTTTT. Amino acids: CSASSGTDNEKLFF.

The chain couples TRBV3-1 (or the pseudogene TRBV3-2) to TRBJ1-1; D remains unclear. With 0 bases removed from V and 3 bases from J, the gap between germline ends came to 8 bases. The germline CDR1 and CDR2 sequences are LGHDT and YNNKEL (reference sequence). The CDR3 runs 14 residues. The CDR3 nucleotides are TGTGCCAGCAGCCAAGAATTCCGAGACACTGAAGCTTTCTTT. Amino acid sequence: CASSQEFRDTEAFF.

There are many counts of this clone. The chain recombines TRBV6-4 with TRBJ2-2; perhaps TRBD1 as D (6 bases). The germline V gene has CDR1 MRHNA and CDR2 SNTAGT. V lost 6 bases, J lost 0 bases, and 14 bases lay in between. The CDR3 consists of 16 residues. The CDR3 region has the DNA TGTGCCAGCAGGCTACCGGGACACCCGAACACCGGGGAGCTGTTTTTT. It is translated as CASRLPGHPNTGELFF.

The chain employs TRBV4-1 and TRBJ2-7; tentative D call: TRBD1 (5 bases). CDR1 and CDR2 from the germline V gene are MGHRA and YSYEKL. V lost 1 base and J lost 2, with 12 bases in between. The CDR3 consists of 15 residues. The CDR3 coding sequence is TGCGCCAGCAGCCAAGCGGACACAATGACCTACGAGCAGTACTTC. It codes for CASSQADTMTYEQYF.

The rearrangement links TRBV19 to TRBJ1-2, with TRBD1 matching 7 bases. V lost 10 bases to trimming and J lost 4 bases; unmatched junction nucleotides: 3. There are 11 residues in the CDR3. Germline V gene sequence: CDR1 LNHDA, CDR2 SQIVND (reference sequence). In DNA, the CDR3 is TGTGCCACCTCAGGGGGCTATGGCTACACCTTC. Residues: CATSGGYGYTF.

The chain combines TRBV5-6 with TRBJ1-3, with D possibly matching TRBD1 (5 bases). The V gene lost 5 bases and the J gene lost 0 bases, with 9 bases spanning the gap. Germline values: CDR1 SGHDT, CDR2 YYEEEE. There are 14 residues in the CDR3. CDR3 sequence: CASRLTGSGNTIYF. The CDR3 bases are TGTGCCAGCAGGCTAACAGGCTCTGGAAACACCATATATTTT.

The chain is built from TRBV29-1 and TRBJ1-2; 11 bases are shared with TRBD1. CDR3 size: 16 residues. Per germline, CDR1 SQVTM and CDR2 ANQGSEA. Trimming took 4 bases from V and 5 from J; bases not matched to a gene: 12. The CDR3 coding sequence is TGCAGCGTTGGTGGAGGTGGGACAGGGGGTCTATATGGCTACACCTTC. Residues: CSVGGGGTGGLYGYTF.

This rearrangement joins TRBV27 to TRBJ1-2, with TRBD1 as a possible D gene (6 bases). The V gene's germline CDR1 is MNHEY and CDR2 SMNVEV (reference sequence). V shed 6 bases and J shed 8 bases, with 28 bases lying between them. The CDR3 has 17 residues. The CDR3 here is CASSLIRDLKGGGGYTF. CDR3 in DNA: TGTGCCAGCAGCCTCATTCGGGACCTCAAGGGGGGGGGCGGCTACACCTTC.

The chain combines TRBV11-3 with TRBJ2-3, with D possibly TRBD2 on 6 matching bases. The CDR3 has 15 amino acids. V dropped 5 bases and J dropped 0 bases, with 12 bases sitting between them. CDR1 and CDR2 from the germline V gene are SGHNT and YENEEA. DNA of the CDR3: TGTGCCAGCAGCCCGGGGGAATCTAGCACAGATACGCAGTATTTT. Protein product: CASSPGESSTDTQYF.

The V and J genes are TRBV18 and TRBJ1-2; D is uncertain. The CDR3 is 14 residues long. V lost 3 bases, J lost 3 bases, and 11 bases lay in between. Per the germline V gene, CDR1 is KGHSH and CDR2 is LQKENI. The CDR3 region has the DNA TGTGCCAGCTCACCCGGCGTAGAGGACTATGGCTACACCTTC. It codes for CASSPGVEDYGYTF.